One sample yielded the 10 T cell receptor beta chains listed below, sequenced in a study of Ad26.COV2.S vaccination and SARS-CoV-2 variants. Sample treatment: 15 to 20 received Ad26.COV2.S at low or high dose, single or two shots; roughly five received placebo; per-sample allocation not given. All samples were drawn on day 63, counting from the first vaccine or placebo injection. Profiling relied on immunoSEQ multiplex PCR, and the TCRdb table lists in-frame clones only, not all of them. The sample carries about 400,000 clones, about nine tenths recorded once. The sequencing used peripheral blood, collected in a trial of Ad26.COV2.S vaccine versus placebo. The receptors were sampled from a person aged 18-60 years who received the Ad26.COV2.S COVID-19 vaccine or a placebo.

The V and J genes are TRBV28 and TRBJ2-1; D uncertain. Looked up from germline, CDR1 is MDHEN and CDR2 is SYDVKM. The V gene lost 3 bases and the J gene lost 9 bases, with 9 bases spanning the gap. The CDR3 spans 12 residues. The CDR3 region is CASSFLIFEQFF. CDR3 nucleotides: TGTGCCAGCAGTTTTCTTATCTTTGAGCAGTTCTTC.

This sequence joins TRBV25-1 and TRBJ2-2; D not certain. This CDR3 has 14 amino acids. V shed 2 bases and J shed 5 bases, with 9 bases lying between them. The V gene's germline CDR1 is MGHDK and CDR2 SYGVNS. CDR3 DNA sequence: TGTGCCAGCAGTGAAGGACCGTTGACCGGGGAGCTGTTTTTT. It codes for CASSEGPLTGELFF.

V usage is TRBV19 and J usage is TRBJ2-1, with a tentative D call TRBD2 (7 bases). Germline V gives CDR1 LNHDA, CDR2 SQIVND (reference sequence). This CDR3 has 15 residues. Trimming removed 7 bases from V and 1 base from J, with 14 bases in between. Written as DNA, the CDR3 is TGTGCCAGTACATGGGGGGGCGATTCCTACAATGAGCAGTTCTTC. Translated: CASTWGGDSYNEQFF.

The V gene is TRBV4-3, the J gene TRBJ1-6; a weak D match, TRBD1 (6 bases). CDR1 and CDR2 (germline): LGHNA, YSLEER. The CDR3 is made up of 14 amino acids. Trimming pared 2 bases from V and 7 bases from J, leaving 9 bases between. CDR3 amino acids: CASSQYTGNSPLHF. The CDR3, as DNA: TGCGCCAGCAGCCAATACACAGGGAATTCACCCCTCCACTTT.

The gene calls are TRBV28 and TRBJ1-6; possibly TRBD1 for D (5 bases). The CDR3 covers 12 residues. Germline V CDR1 and CDR2: MDHEN, SYDVKM. The V and J ends lost 4 bases and 14 bases respectively, with 12 bases between them. The CDR3 bases are TGTGCCAGCAGTTACACCGACAGAACCCTCCACTTT. Its protein product is CASSYTDRTLHF.

For the CDR3, the DNA is TGTGCCAGCAGTCGCACAGGGCTCCTAGGTCAACCCCAGCATTTT. This encodes CASSRTGLLGQPQHF. The chain recombines TRBV7-2 with TRBJ1-5, with a weak D call TRBD1 (6 bases). The CDR3 is made up of 15 amino acids. V was clipped by 6 bases and J by 10 bases, with 22 bases between them. Germline V gene lookup returns CDR1 SGHTA and CDR2 FQGNSA.

The chain carries TRBV7-9 and TRBJ2-7; no reliable D call. With 5 bases removed from V and 3 bases from J, the gap between germline ends came to 14 bases. CDR3 length: 14 amino acids. Germline-derived CDR1 and CDR2 are SEHNR and FQNEAQ (reference sequence). CDR3 sequence (DNA): TGTGCCAGCAGCCAGGATCTGGGGTTCTACGAGCAGTACTTC. Encoded protein: CASSQDLGFYEQYF. The whole variable domain, remainder taken from reference TRBV7-9 and TRBJ2-7, is DTGVSQNPRHKITKRGQNVTFRCDPISEHNRLYWYRQTLGQGPEFLTYFQNEAQLEKSRLLSDRFSAERPKGSFSTLEIQRTEQGDSAMYLCASSQDLGFYEQYFGPGTRLTVT.

The chain joins TRBV3-1 (or the pseudogene TRBV3-2) to TRBJ2-4; the D is unclear. Germline loops: CDR1 LGHDT, CDR2 YNNKEL (reference sequence). V was cut by 0 bases and J by 6 bases, with 15 bases left in between. The CDR3 loop spans 16 amino acids. This chain's CDR3 is CASSQDRYGPPNIQYF. The CDR3 DNA sequence: TGTGCCAGCAGCCAAGATCGGTACGGACCTCCAAACATTCAGTACTTC.

This sequence joins TRBV19 and TRBJ2-2; D not resolved. The V gene's germline CDR1 is LNHDA and CDR2 SQIVND (reference sequence). This CDR3 contains 13 residues. V was cut by 3 bases and J by 6 bases, with 8 bases left in between. The CDR3 sequence: CASSMQVPGELFF. Here the CDR3 DNA reads TGTGCCAGTAGTATGCAGGTACCCGGGGAGCTGTTTTTT.

The chain has TRBV5-5 and TRBJ1-2, with D perhaps matching TRBD1 (6 bases). CDR1 and CDR2 (germline): SGHKS, YYEKEE (reference sequence). Trimming took 4 bases from V and 4 from J, leaving 14 bases between them. The CDR3 is 14 amino acids. CDR3 region: CASSLMTGSYGYTF. The CDR3 DNA is TGTGCCAGCAGCCTCATGACAGGAAGCTATGGCTACACCTTC.